The 25 T cell receptor beta chains below come from one sample, sequenced in a study of T cell changes during pregnancy in multiple sclerosis. Sequencing used immunoSEQ multiplex PCR; TCRdb keeps in-frame clones, though not all of them. The sample has under 75,000 clones, about 93% seen once. The sequenced sample was CD4+ T cells from peripheral blood mononuclear cells, obtained after pregnancy. These receptors originate from a female donor with multiple sclerosis, enrolled in a pregnancy study.

The CDR3 coding sequence is TGTGCCAGTACTCTACTTGGGCCGCTGCCCTCTGAAGCTTTCTTT. Its protein product is CASTLLGPLPSEAFF. The chain has TRBV19 and TRBJ1-1; D is uncertain. This CDR3 contains 15 residues. CDR1 is LNHDA and CDR2 is SQIVND in the germline V gene (reference sequence). Trimming removed 7 bases at V and 6 bases at J, with 21 bases between. Supplemented by reference TRBV19 and TRBJ1-1, the full variable domain reads DGGITQSPKYLFRKEGQNVTLSCEQNLNHDAMYWYRQDPGQGLRLIYYSQIVNDFQKGDIAEGYSVSREKKESFPLTVTSAQKNPTAFYLCASTLLGPLPSEAFFGQGTRLTVV.

The rearrangement joins TRBV10-3 to TRBJ1-1; no firm D call. Germline assignment: CDR1 ENHRY and CDR2 SYGVKD. This CDR3 comprises 12 residues. V was pared by 2 bases and J by 7 bases, with 8 bases between. CDR3 region: CAISELRVEAFF. The DNA of the CDR3 is TGTGCCATCAGTGAGCTCCGTGTTGAAGCTTTCTTT.

The chain recombines TRBV5-1 with TRBJ2-3; TRBD2 is a possible D gene (6 bases). The V gene lost 3 bases and the J gene lost 0 bases, with 14 bases spanning the gap. Germline CDR1 reads SGHRS; CDR2 reads YFSETQ. The CDR3 is made up of 16 amino acids. The DNA for the CDR3 is TGCGCCAGCAGCTCCGGACTAACCACTAGCACAGATACGCAGTATTTT. Translation: CASSSGLTTSTDTQYF. Complete variable domain (other parts from reference TRBV5-1 and TRBJ2-3): KAGVTQTPRYLIKTRGQQVTLSCSPISGHRSVSWYQQTPGQGLQFLFEYFSETQRNKGNFPGRFSGRQFSNSRSEMNVSTLELGDSALYLCASSSGLTTSTDTQYFGPGTRLTVL.

CDR3 sequence (DNA): TGTGCCAGCAGCGAAGGACAGGGGTCCTACGAGCAGTACTTC. Residues: CASSEGQGSYEQYF. The rearrangement uses TRBV5-4 and TRBJ2-7, with 9 bases lining up with TRBD1. V was clipped by 4 bases and J by 1 base; unmatched bases: 3. In germline, CDR1 is SGHNT, CDR2 YYREEE (reference sequence). The CDR3 consists of 14 residues.

This chain joins TRBV30 and TRBJ2-1, with 12 bases lining up with TRBD2. Unmatched junction bases numbered 9, after V lost 3 bases and J lost 9 bases. The CDR3 spans 15 residues. CDR1 and CDR2 from the germline V gene are GTSNPN and SVGIG (reference sequence). CDR3 coding DNA: TGTGCCTGGAGCCGCCTAGCGGGAGGGCCCGGTGAGCAGTTCTTC. Translated, it gives CAWSRLAGGPGEQFF.

The chain couples TRBV2 to TRBJ1-1; TRBD1 aligns across 7 bases. The CDR3 is 12 residues long. CDR1 SNHLY and CDR2 FYNNEI come from the germline V gene. Trimming at V came to 6 bases and at J to 10 bases, leaving 8 bases not matched to a gene. The CDR3 DNA reads TGTGCCAGCAGCGCTAGACAGGGAATAGCTTTCTTT. It translates to CASSARQGIAFF.

The CDR3 DNA reads TGTGCCAGCAGTTCCCGGGGTGGGCCTGGGTACAATGAGCAGTTCTTC. Amino acid sequence: CASSSRGGPGYNEQFF. The chain joins TRBV7-3 to TRBJ2-1; maybe TRBD2 (5 bases). Deletions cut 6 bases from V and 4 bases from J, with 19 bases between. CDR1 and CDR2 from the germline V gene are SGHTA and FQGTGA. The CDR3 extends over 16 amino acids.

V gene TRBV6-1 combines with J gene TRBJ2-7, with TRBD1 matching 11 bases. Losses at the gene ends were 6 bases for V and 4 bases for J; bases not matched to a gene: 5. Germline CDR1 is MNHNS and CDR2 is SASEGT. The CDR3 sequence is 14 residues long. CDR3 coding DNA: TGTGCCAGCAGCAGGACAGGGGGCCTTTACGAGCAGTACTTC. Encoded protein: CASSRTGGLYEQYF.

V and J are TRBV6-1 and TRBJ1-1; D call uncertain. V was trimmed by 3 bases and J by 0 bases, leaving 11 bases between them. CDR3 length: 15 amino acids. Germline V gene sequence: CDR1 MNHNS, CDR2 SASEGT. The CDR3 reads CASSEPADLNTEAFF. The CDR3 bases are TGTGCCAGCAGTGAGCCAGCGGACCTGAACACTGAAGCTTTCTTT.

This chain links TRBV18 with TRBJ2-7, with 10 positions matching TRBD2. The ends lost 2 bases at V and 5 bases at J; junction bases unmatched: 3. Germline CDR1 and CDR2: KGHSH and LQKENI. The CDR3 is 14 amino acids. CDR3 residues: CASSPTLAGDEQYF. CDR3 nucleotides: TGTGCCAGCTCACCAACTCTAGCGGGAGACGAGCAGTACTTC.

The CDR3 nucleotides are TGTGCCAGCAGGATGGGCTCTGCGAACACCGGGGAGCTGTTTTTT. Its protein product is CASRMGSANTGELFF. V gene TRBV5-8 combines with J gene TRBJ2-2; no firm D call. The CDR3 length is 15 residues. Germline CDR1 SGHTS, CDR2 YDEGEE. V lost 5 bases to trimming and J lost 0 bases, with 11 bases between them.

The J gene is TRBJ2-5, the V gene TRBV11-3; TRBD2 might be the D (6 bases). The CDR3 runs to 13 residues. The V gene's germline CDR1 is SGHNT and CDR2 YENEEA. The V gene lost 5 bases and the J gene lost 5 bases, with 12 bases spanning the gap. In DNA form, the CDR3 reads TGTGCCAGCAGCCCAGGGACTCTTGAGACCCAGTACTTC. Translation gives CASSPGTLETQYF.

The chain uses TRBV6-5 and TRBJ2-5, with D uncertain. The J call may be in error: the DNA end matches TRBJ2-7 better. Germline V gene lookup returns CDR1 MNHEY and CDR2 SVGAGI. The CDR3 extends over 13 amino acids. The CDR3 bases are TGTGCCAGCAGTTACAGCATAAACTACGAGCAGTACTTC. It specifies CASSYSINYEQYF.

The chain links TRBV5-4 to TRBJ1-1, with a tentative D call TRBD1 (5 bases). The CDR3 has 16 amino acids. CDR1 and CDR2 (germline): SGHNT, YYREEE (reference sequence). Trimming left V 0 bases short and J 0 bases short, with 12 bases between. The CDR3 region is CASSLGQGLMNTEAFF. CDR3 nucleotide sequence: TGTGCCAGCAGCTTGGGGCAGGGACTTATGAACACTGAAGCTTTCTTT.

The chain links TRBV6-1 to TRBJ2-7; 7 nucleotides match TRBD2. This CDR3 is 13 amino acids long. Trimming took 6 bases from V and 2 from J; bases not matched to a gene: 4. Germline V lookup: CDR1 MNHNS, CDR2 SASEGT. The CDR3 nucleotides read TGTGCCAGCAGGGTGGGGGGGACCTACGAGCAGTACTTC. It yields the protein CASRVGGTYEQYF.

The V call is TRBV5-1, the J call TRBJ2-3, with TRBD2 matching over 7 bases. Trimming cost V 1 base and J 2 bases; bases outside gene matches: 1. This CDR3 spans 14 amino acids. The germline V gene encodes CDR1 SGHRS and CDR2 YFSETQ. DNA for the CDR3: TGCGCCAGCAGCTTGAGCGGGGCCACAGATACGCAGTATTTT. It encodes CASSLSGATDTQYF.

The chain has TRBV18 and TRBJ2-7; tentatively, D is TRBD2 (5 bases). V lost 2 bases and J 5 bases, leaving 7 bases between the germline ends. Germline-derived CDR1 and CDR2 are KGHSH and LQKENI. The CDR3 contains 12 residues. CDR3 coding DNA: TGTGCCAGCTCACCAGGAGGCGACGAGCAGTACTTC. It translates to CASSPGGDEQYF.

This clone appeared once. This sequence joins TRBV9 and TRBJ2-5; TRBD1 aligns across 9 bases. Germline trimming cut 4 bases from V and 5 bases from J; bases unmatched to any gene: 9. CDR3 length: 15 residues. The V gene's germline CDR1 is SGDLS and CDR2 YYNGEE. This CDR3 is CASSSGTGPGETQYF. The CDR3 DNA reads as TGTGCCAGCAGCTCAGGGACAGGGCCGGGTGAGACCCAGTACTTC.

The chain employs TRBV28 and TRBJ1-5, with TRBD1 matching 10 bases. This CDR3 has 16 amino acids. Germline CDR1 is MDHEN and CDR2 is SYDVKM. V lost 5 bases, J lost 4 bases, and 8 bases stayed unmatched. The CDR3 here is CASSDTGTGVNQPQHF. Written as DNA, the CDR3 is TGTGCCAGCAGTGACACCGGGACAGGGGTAAATCAGCCCCAGCATTTT.

The rearrangement joins TRBV29-1 to TRBJ1-2; D is unresolved. The CDR3 has 12 amino acids. CDR1 is SQVTM, CDR2 ANQGSEA, per germline. The chain's CDR3 is CSARRSHYGYTF. CDR3 DNA sequence: TGCAGTGCCAGGAGGAGCCACTATGGCTACACCTTC.

The chain carries TRBV5-8 and TRBJ1-4, with no clear D. V lost 3 bases, J lost 8 bases, and 26 bases lay in between. Germline V gene data show CDR1 as SGHTS and CDR2 as YDEGEE. This CDR3 spans 18 amino acids. CDR3 residues: CASSSPAGRRFAGEKLFF. Written as DNA, the CDR3 is TGTGCCAGCAGCTCTCCGGCGGGGAGGCGTTTTGCGGGGGAAAAACTGTTTTTT.

The chain joins TRBV29-1 to TRBJ2-1, with 7 bases identical to TRBD2. The trim removed 3 bases at V and 0 bases at J, leaving 8 bases unmatched. CDR1 is SQVTM and CDR2 is ANQGSEA in the germline V gene. This CDR3 has 16 amino acids. CDR3 in DNA: TGCAGCGTTGAGTTGGAGGGACTACCCTCCTACAATGAGCAGTTCTTC. Translation: CSVELEGLPSYNEQFF.

The CDR3 sequence: CASSTGGASHGYTF. DNA for the CDR3: TGTGCCAGTAGTACAGGGGGCGCTTCTCATGGCTACACCTTC. The V gene is TRBV19, the J gene TRBJ1-2; the match to TRBD1 covers 8 bases. Germline V gene data show CDR1 as LNHDA and CDR2 as SQIVND (reference sequence). V gave up 4 bases and J gave up 6 bases; unmatched junction bases: 7. This CDR3 spans 14 amino acids.

This clone has a single count. The chain is built from TRBV7-9 and TRBJ1-2, with no clear D. The CDR3 spans 14 residues. Trimming took off 8 bases at V and 4 bases at J, with 17 bases between the two ends. Germline loops: CDR1 SEHNR, CDR2 FQNEAQ (reference sequence). DNA for the CDR3: TGTGCCAGCGCCGAGGGAGGGTGGGCCTATGGCTACACCTTC. Protein product: CASAEGGWAYGYTF.

Note on this clone: The conserved phenylalanine or tryptophan normally closing the CDR3 is absent here, so this likely arose from a read error. V gene TRBV5-1 combines with J gene TRBJ2-7; 11 bases match TRBD2. CDR1 is SGHRS, CDR2 YFSETQ, per germline. The CDR3 is 15 amino acids. V shed 3 bases, J shed 4 bases, and the junction held 6 bases outside the gene matches. CDR3 in amino acids: CASSSLAGEGYEQYS. DNA of the CDR3: TGCGCCAGCAGCTCACTAGCGGGAGAGGGGTACGAGCAGTACTCC.